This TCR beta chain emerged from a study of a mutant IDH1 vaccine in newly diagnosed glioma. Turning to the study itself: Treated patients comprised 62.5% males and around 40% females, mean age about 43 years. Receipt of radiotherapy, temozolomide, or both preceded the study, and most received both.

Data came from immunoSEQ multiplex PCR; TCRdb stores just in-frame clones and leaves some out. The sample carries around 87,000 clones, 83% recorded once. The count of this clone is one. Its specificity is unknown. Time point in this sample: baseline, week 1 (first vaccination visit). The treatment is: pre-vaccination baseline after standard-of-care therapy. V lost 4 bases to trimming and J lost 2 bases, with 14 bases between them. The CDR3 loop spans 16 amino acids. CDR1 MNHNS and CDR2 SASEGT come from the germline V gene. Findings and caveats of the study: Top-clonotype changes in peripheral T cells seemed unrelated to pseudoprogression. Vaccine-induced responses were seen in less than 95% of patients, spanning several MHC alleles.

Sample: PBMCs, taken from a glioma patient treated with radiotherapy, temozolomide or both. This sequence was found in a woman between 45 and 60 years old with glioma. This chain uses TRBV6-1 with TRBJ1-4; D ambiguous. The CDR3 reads CASSGRKRVTNEKLFF. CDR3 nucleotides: TGTGCCAGCAGTGGAAGGAAGAGGGTGACTAATGAAAAACTGTTTTTT.